The 19 T cell receptor beta chains given below trace back to one sample, sequenced in a study of T cell repertoires in aging, cancer and after chemotherapy. The template was genomic DNA from peripheral blood, not RNA. A mixed TRB-A/B primer pool amplified rearranged TRB by multiplex touch-down PCR. Using its own MiXCR run on the multiplex PCR reads, TCRdb lists one record per CDR3 protein. Here the sample spans some 19,000 distinct CDR3 sequences, 37% being singletons. The sequenced sample was blood. The receptors were sampled from a human donor with a solid tumor.

The chain recombines TRBV15 with TRBJ2-3; 10 nucleotides match TRBD2. This CDR3 spans 15 amino acids. The V gene's germline CDR1 is LNHNV and CDR2 YYDKDF (reference sequence). Unmatched junction bases numbered 4, after V lost 3 bases and J lost 4 bases. CDR3 sequence (DNA): TGTGCCACCAGCAGCCAACTAGCGGGACCAGATACGCAGTATTTT. It is translated as CATSSQLAGPDTQYF.

The genes are TRBV5-5 and TRBJ2-7; TRBD1 agrees at 7 bases. V lost 4 bases, J lost 2 bases, and 9 bases stayed unmatched. CDR1 and CDR2 from the germline V gene are SGHKS and YYEKEE (reference sequence). The CDR3 runs 15 residues. The CDR3: CASSQETGVAYEQYF. CDR3 nucleotides: TGTGCCAGCAGCCAAGAAACAGGGGTCGCCTACGAGCAGTACTTC. Using reference TRBV5-5 and TRBJ2-7 for the parts outside the CDR3, the full variable domain is DAGVTQSPTHLIKTRGQQVTLRCSPISGHKSVSWYQQVLGQGPQFIFQYYEKEERGRGNFPDRFSARQFPNYSSELNVNALLLGDSALYLCASSQETGVAYEQYFGPGTRLTVT.

The CDR3 reads CASSLEWGGRGAYEQYF. The DNA of the CDR3 is TGCGCCAGCAGCTTGGAATGGGGAGGTCGGGGAGCCTACGAGCAGTACTTC. V is TRBV5-1 and J is TRBJ2-7, with D possibly being TRBD2 (6 bases). The V gene lost 0 bases and the J gene lost 2 bases, with 18 bases spanning the gap. Germline CDR1 SGHRS, CDR2 YFSETQ. CDR3 length: 17 amino acids.

This clonotype appeared a few times. This rearrangement joins TRBV27 to TRBJ1-5; unclear D gene. Looked up from germline, CDR1 is MNHEY and CDR2 is SMNVEV (reference sequence). The CDR3 is 14 amino acids. Deletions cut 3 bases from V and 0 bases from J, with 6 bases between. CDR3 sequence: CASSLAYSNQPQHF. In nucleotides, the CDR3 is TGTGCCAGCAGTTTGGCTTATAGCAATCAGCCCCAGCATTTT.

V usage is TRBV11-1 and J usage is TRBJ2-7, with D unresolved. The CDR3 spans 15 residues. Per the germline V gene, CDR1 is SGHAT and CDR2 is FQDESV (reference sequence). The V and J ends lost 3 bases and 0 bases respectively, with 12 bases between them. CDR3: CASSFQTESSYEQYF. CDR3 in DNA: TGTGCCAGCAGCTTTCAGACGGAAAGCTCCTACGAGCAGTACTTC.

The chain uses TRBV12-3 or TRBV12-4 and TRBJ1-2; 9 bases are shared with TRBD1. The junction had 4 bases not matched to a gene; V was cut back by 6 bases and J by 2 bases. This CDR3 spans 14 amino acids. As DNA, the CDR3 is TGTGCCAGCAGGGGGACAGGGAGCAACTATGGCTACACCTTC. Amino acid sequence: CASRGTGSNYGYTF.

This chain connects TRBV6-2 or TRBV6-3 to TRBJ2-1; D gene ambiguous. The CDR3 contains 14 residues. Germline V CDR1 and CDR2: MNHEY, SVGEGT. Trimming pared 6 bases from V and 3 bases from J, leaving 12 bases between. In DNA form, the CDR3 reads TGTGCCAGCAGCTACACAAATTACTACAATGAGCAGTTCTTC. Amino acids: CASSYTNYYNEQFF.

The rearrangement uses TRBV7-9 and TRBJ1-4, with D possibly TRBD1 on 5 matching bases. This CDR3 comprises 15 residues. V was pared by 5 bases and J by 4 bases, with 14 bases between. The germline V gene has CDR1 SEHNR and CDR2 FQNEAQ (reference sequence). The DNA of the CDR3 is TGTGCCAGCAGCCCATCGGGGGGTGGTAATGAAAAACTGTTTTTT. This translates into CASSPSGGGNEKLFF.

This clonotype was seen a few times. The V gene is TRBV19, the J gene TRBJ1-2; D possibly corresponds to TRBD1 (6 bases). Trimming stripped 7 bases from V and 4 bases from J, with 13 bases between. CDR3 size: 13 residues. Germline V CDR1 and CDR2: LNHDA, SQIVND (reference sequence). This chain's CDR3 is CASKWGLAYGYTF. The CDR3 DNA reads as TGTGCCAGTAAATGGGGGCTCGCCTATGGCTACACCTTC.

V is TRBV5-4 and J is TRBJ2-1, with a possible D match to TRBD2 (5 bases). Trimming shortened V by 0 bases and J by 10 bases, and 14 bases separated the two germline ends. This CDR3 has 14 amino acids. The germline CDR1 and CDR2 sequences are SGHNT and YYREEE (reference sequence). Here the CDR3 reads CASSLDLAAYEQFF. The CDR3, as DNA: TGTGCCAGCAGCTTGGATCTAGCCGCATACGAGCAGTTCTTC.

V is TRBV6-1 and J is TRBJ2-5; no firm D call. V was shortened by 4 bases and J by 1 base, with 4 bases between the two germline ends. Germline V CDR1 and CDR2: MNHNS, SASEGT. The CDR3 has 12 amino acids. CDR3 DNA sequence: TGTGCCAGCAGTGCCAGCCAAGAGACCCAGTACTTC. Translating gives CASSASQETQYF.

This chain links TRBV5-6 with TRBJ1-4; the D gene is possibly TRBD1 (5 bases). Trimming stripped 0 bases from V and 7 bases from J, with 16 bases between. Germline CDR1 is SGHDT and CDR2 is YYEEEE. This CDR3 spans 16 amino acids. In nucleotides, the CDR3 is TGTGCCAGCAGCTTGGGCCTCACCGGGGCGGGTGAAAAACTGTTTTTT. This encodes CASSLGLTGAGEKLFF. Full variable domain (rest looked up from reference TRBV5-6 and TRBJ1-4): DAGVTQSPTHLIKTRGQQVTLRCSPKSGHDTVSWYQQALGQGPQFIFQYYEEEERQRGNFPDRFSGHQFPNYSSELNVNALLLGDSALYLCASSLGLTGAGEKLFFGSGTQLSVL.

The V and J genes are TRBV12-3 or TRBV12-4 and TRBJ2-3; no reliable D call. This CDR3 is 14 amino acids long. V lost 0 bases and J lost 5, with 9 bases in between. The chain's CDR3 is CASSLAFPGDTQYF. The CDR3 coding sequence is TGTGCCAGCAGTTTAGCATTCCCGGGAGATACGCAGTATTTT.

By sample fraction, this clonotype is medium-sized. V is TRBV19 and J is TRBJ2-3; a possible D gene is TRBD1 (6 bases). Germline V CDR1 and CDR2: LNHDA, SQIVND (reference sequence). V lost 8 bases to trimming and J lost 0 bases, with 12 bases between them. The CDR3 length is 14 residues. This CDR3 reads CASGPRGSTDTQYF. In DNA, the CDR3 is TGTGCCAGTGGGCCTAGGGGGAGCACAGATACGCAGTATTTT.

This chain joins TRBV6-2 or TRBV6-3 and TRBJ1-4; possibly TRBD1 for D (6 bases). In germline, CDR1 is MNHEY, CDR2 SVGEGT. The V end lost 0 bases, the J end lost 7 bases, and 6 bases lay between the germline ends. The CDR3 loop spans 13 amino acids. In DNA, the CDR3 is TGTGCCAGCAGTTACTCGACAGGTGAAAAACTGTTTTTT. This gives the protein CASSYSTGEKLFF.

This clonotype was seen more than once but under ten times. CDR3 in DNA: TGTGCCAGAAGGCCACACTCAGGGGCCCTGGGAAACACCATATATTTT. Its translation is CARRPHSGALGNTIYF. The chain has TRBV5-3 and TRBJ1-3, with a weak D call TRBD1 (6 bases). TRBV5-3 is treated as an ORF (open reading frame) with a function not yet certain. The V and J ends lost 5 bases and 4 bases respectively, with 19 bases between them. The CDR3 runs 16 residues.

This clonotype was counted only a few times. CDR3 nucleotide sequence: TGTGCCCTGCCCATCGGGGTAGTTGGAGATACGCAGTATTTT. Its translation: CALPIGVVGDTQYF. The rearrangement joins TRBV13 to TRBJ2-3; TRBD2 might be the D (5 bases). Germline V CDR1 and CDR2: PRHDT, FYEKMQ (reference sequence). With 11 bases removed from V and 5 bases from J, the gap between germline ends came to 20 bases. CDR3 length: 14 amino acids.

This clonotype has just a few counts. V and J are TRBV6-5 and TRBJ2-3; 7 nucleotides align to TRBD2. V lost 2 bases to trimming and J lost 3 bases; unmatched junction nucleotides: 5. The CDR3 is made up of 15 amino acids. Germline lookup yields CDR1 MNHEY and CDR2 SVGAGI. The CDR3 nucleotides are TGTGCCAGCAGTTACGATGGGGGAGGGACAGATACGCAGTATTTT. Its protein product is CASSYDGGGTDTQYF.

This clonotype ranks as medium-sized (0.01 to 0.1%). Written as DNA, the CDR3 is TGTGCCAGCAGCCGGACTAGCGGAAACCAAGAGACCCAGTACTTC. This encodes CASSRTSGNQETQYF. The chain couples TRBV27 to TRBJ2-5, with 10 bases lining up with TRBD2. The germline gives CDR1 MNHEY, CDR2 SMNVEV (reference sequence). There are 15 residues in the CDR3. The V and J ends lost 6 bases and 0 bases, in that order; junction bases with no gene match: 4.